This T cell receptor (beta chain) derives from a study of blood T cell repertoires in COVID-19. Across the study: The United States, Italy and Spain were the sources of the acute and convalescent COVID-19 samples. Sample material is recorded as cDNA or gDNA derived from T cells, B-cell-depleted T cells, or PBMCs.

CDR3 length: 12 residues. Per germline, CDR1 LNHDA and CDR2 SQIVND (reference sequence). The germline V and J ends were trimmed by 5 bases and 7 bases, with 12 bases remaining between them. How the authors handled the data: The assay estimated nucleated cells by amplifying reference gene primers. The data were produced by immunoSEQ multiplex PCR, yet TCRdb's version contains in-frame clones alone and is incomplete. For V, J and clone size, that table is used; D and trimming come from the DNA. The sample lists a few hundred thousand clones, about 88% occurring once. The receptor comes from a man between 18 and 35 years old with active or convalescent COVID-19. This chain links TRBV19 with TRBJ2-7; D gene unclear. Sequences were obtained from peripheral blood. Here the CDR3 DNA reads TGTGCCAGTAGTTACTGGAACGGGGAGCAGTACTTC. Its protein product is CASSYWNGEQYF.